The source of this T cell receptor beta chain is a study of post-analysis software for immune sequencing data. About the study: Courses of disease covered relapsing-remitting, secondary progressive and progressive-relapsing multiple sclerosis.

Unique molecular identifiers were built into the TCR beta cDNA libraries. Yield was roughly 0.5 million cDNA molecules from around 1 to 9.1 million T cells. Each CDR3 protein gets one entry after TCRdb re-called the PCR reads with MiXCR. The sample has about 540,000 distinct CDR3 sequences, 30% to 40% seen once. This CDR3 has 16 residues. V lost 4 bases and J lost 0, with 13 bases in between. Germline CDR1 is SEHNR and CDR2 is FQNEAQ (reference sequence). On this clonotype itself: Its antigen is unknown.

Study observations and caveats: Samples made in the same batch grouped tightly together by F measure. Controls' normalized Chao1 diversity significantly exceeded that of multiple sclerosis patients. With TRBV5-6, TRBV5-1 and TRBV20-1 included, about five TRBV segments were more frequent in patients than in controls.

Sequenced input: blood. This TCR was recovered from a girl aged 2 to 17 with multiple sclerosis. The chain recombines TRBV7-9 with TRBJ2-1, with D possibly matching TRBD2 (5 bases). Here the CDR3 reads CASSSGGGSSYNEQFF. CDR3 sequence (DNA): TGTGCCAGCAGCTCCGGAGGCGGTAGCTCCTACAATGAGCAGTTCTTC. Full variable domain (missing parts from reference TRBV7-9 and TRBJ2-1): DTGVSQNPRHKITKRGQNVTFRCDPISEHNRLYWYRQTLGQGPEFLTYFQNEAQLEKSRLLSDRFSAERPKGSFSTLEIQRTEQGDSAMYLCASSSGGGSSYNEQFFGPGTRLTVL.